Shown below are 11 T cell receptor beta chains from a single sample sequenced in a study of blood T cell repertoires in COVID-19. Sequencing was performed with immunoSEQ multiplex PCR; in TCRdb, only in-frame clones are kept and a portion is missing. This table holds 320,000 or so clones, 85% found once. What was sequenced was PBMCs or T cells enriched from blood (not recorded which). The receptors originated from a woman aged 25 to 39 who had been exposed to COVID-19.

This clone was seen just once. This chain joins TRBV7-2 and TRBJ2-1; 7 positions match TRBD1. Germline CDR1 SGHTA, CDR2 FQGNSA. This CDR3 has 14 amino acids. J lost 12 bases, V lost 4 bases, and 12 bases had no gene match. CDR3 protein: CASSSGQANLWQFF. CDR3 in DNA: TGTGCCAGCAGCTCCGGACAGGCCAACCTCTGGCAGTTCTTC.

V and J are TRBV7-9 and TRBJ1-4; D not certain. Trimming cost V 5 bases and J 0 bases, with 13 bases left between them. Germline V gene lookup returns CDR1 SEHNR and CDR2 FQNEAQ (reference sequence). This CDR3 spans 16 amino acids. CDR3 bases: TGTGCCAGCAGCGAAAGCGCCTGGGCAACTAATGAAAAACTGTTTTTT. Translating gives CASSESAWATNEKLFF.

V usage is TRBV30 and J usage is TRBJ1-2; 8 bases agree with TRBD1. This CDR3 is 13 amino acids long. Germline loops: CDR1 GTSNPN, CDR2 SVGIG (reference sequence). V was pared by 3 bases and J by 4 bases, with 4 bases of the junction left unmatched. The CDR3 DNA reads TGTGCCTGGAGCAACGACAGGGGCTATGGCTACACCTTC. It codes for CAWSNDRGYGYTF.

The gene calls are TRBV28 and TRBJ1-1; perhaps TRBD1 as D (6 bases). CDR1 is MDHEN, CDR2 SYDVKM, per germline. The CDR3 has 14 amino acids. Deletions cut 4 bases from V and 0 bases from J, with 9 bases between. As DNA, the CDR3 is TGTGCCAGCAGTTCGACAGGTTTGAACACTGAAGCTTTCTTT. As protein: CASSSTGLNTEAFF.

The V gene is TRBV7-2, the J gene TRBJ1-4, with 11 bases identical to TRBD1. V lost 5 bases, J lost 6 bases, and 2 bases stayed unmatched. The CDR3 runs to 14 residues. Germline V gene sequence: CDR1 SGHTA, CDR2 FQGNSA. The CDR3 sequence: CASSPDRGHEKLFF. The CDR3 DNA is TGTGCCAGCAGCCCGGACAGGGGGCATGAAAAACTGTTTTTT.

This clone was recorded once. In nucleotides, the CDR3 is TGTGCCAGCAGTTGGGGAGCGGGCTCCTATAATTCACCCCTCCACTTT. Translating it yields CASSWGAGSYNSPLHF. The chain is built from TRBV27 and TRBJ1-6; no clear D gene. V was trimmed by 4 bases and J by 0 bases, leaving 10 bases between them. The CDR3 has 16 amino acids. Germline V lookup: CDR1 MNHEY, CDR2 SMNVEV (reference sequence).

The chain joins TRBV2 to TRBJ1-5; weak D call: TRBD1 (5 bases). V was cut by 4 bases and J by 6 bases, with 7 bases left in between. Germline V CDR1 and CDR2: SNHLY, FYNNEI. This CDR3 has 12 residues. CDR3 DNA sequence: TGTGCCAGCAGTGGGGGGGGTCAGCCCCAGCATTTT. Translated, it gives CASSGGGQPQHF.

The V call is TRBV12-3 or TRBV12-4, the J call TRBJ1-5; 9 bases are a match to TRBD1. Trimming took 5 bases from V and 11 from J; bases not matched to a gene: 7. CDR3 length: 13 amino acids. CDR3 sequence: CASSVTGGAAQHF. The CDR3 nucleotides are TGTGCCAGCAGTGTAACAGGGGGCGCAGCCCAGCATTTT.

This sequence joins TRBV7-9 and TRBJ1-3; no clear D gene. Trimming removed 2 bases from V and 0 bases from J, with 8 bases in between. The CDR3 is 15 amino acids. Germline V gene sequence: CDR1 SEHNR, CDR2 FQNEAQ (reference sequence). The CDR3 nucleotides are TGTGCCAGCAGCTTAATACAGCTCTCTGGAAACACCATATATTTT. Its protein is CASSLIQLSGNTIYF.

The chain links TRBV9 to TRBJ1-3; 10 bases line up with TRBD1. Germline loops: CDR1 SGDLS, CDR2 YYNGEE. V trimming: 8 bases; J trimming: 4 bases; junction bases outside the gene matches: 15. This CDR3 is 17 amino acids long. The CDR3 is CASSLLPGQGTGNTIYF. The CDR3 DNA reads TGTGCCAGTTCCCTTCTCCCGGGACAGGGGACAGGAAACACCATATATTTT.

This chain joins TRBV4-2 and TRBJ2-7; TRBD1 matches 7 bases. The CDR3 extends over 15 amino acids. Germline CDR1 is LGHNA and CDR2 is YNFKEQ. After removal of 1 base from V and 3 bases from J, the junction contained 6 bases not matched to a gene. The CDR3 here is CASSQGTGPVYEQYF. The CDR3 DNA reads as TGTGCCAGCAGCCAAGGGACAGGACCTGTCTACGAGCAGTACTTC.